This is a list of T cell receptor beta chains from one sample in a study of blood T cell repertoires in COVID-19. Libraries were prepared by immunoSEQ multiplex PCR; TCRdb keeps only in-frame clonotypes and omits some of them. The sample includes nearly 200,000 clones, roughly 84% seen only once; the top ten take around 21%. The sequenced material came from peripheral blood. The receptors come from a human donor in a cohort sampled during active COVID-19. CDR3s include the opening cysteine and the closing phenylalanine or tryptophan. Each record gives: D gene, V gene, J gene, clone size, CDR3 DNA, CDR3 protein. D genes are given only for firm matches. A clone size is listed for some rows: how often the clone was seen (once, few, many), or a class if it is expanded.

-	TRBV2	TRBJ2-1	-	TGTGCCAGCAGCCCTCAGTTGGCCTACAATGAGCAGTTCTTC	CASSPQLAYNEQFF
TRBD1	TRBV28	TRBJ2-5	-	TGTGCCAGCAGTTCCCTACAGGGGGCGGGAGAGACCCAGTACTTC	CASSSLQGAGETQYF
TRBD1	TRBV18	TRBJ1-6	-	TGTGCCAGCTCACAACAGGGGCCGTATAATTCACCCCTCCACTTT	CASSQQGPYNSPLHF
-	TRBV29-1	TRBJ2-5	-	TGCAGCGTTGCTCCGCAGGGAGAGACCCAGTACTTC	CSVAPQGETQYF
TRBD1	TRBV27	TRBJ1-1	-	TGTGCCAGCACTCCACGGACGACAGGGGGGAAAACTGAAGCTTTCTTT	CASTPRTTGGKTEAFF
-	TRBV5-1	TRBJ2-5	-	TGCGCCAGCAGCGAAAACAGGGGAGGAGGAGAGACCCAGTACTTC	CASSENRGGGETQYF
-	TRBV19	TRBJ2-2	few	TGTGCCAGTAAGAGGCCCAGTACCGGGGAGCTGTTTTTT	CASKRPSTGELFF
-	TRBV4-2	TRBJ2-1	-	TGTGCCAGCAGCCAAGGTTCACTGGCGGGTCCTTACAATGAGCAGTTCTTC	CASSQGSLAGPYNEQFF
TRBD2	TRBV10-2	TRBJ2-3	-	TGCGCCAGCAGTGAGTCTCGGGGCGGGAGGACAGATACGCAGTATTTT	CASSESRGGRTDTQYF
-	TRBV28	TRBJ2-7	-	TGTGCCAGCAGTTCACCCGGCGGGCCAGGCCCAAGTTACGAGCAGTACTTC	CASSSPGGPGPSYEQYF
-	TRBV4-1	TRBJ2-3	-	TGCGCCAGCAGCCAAACGACAGGATTTGCAGATACGCAGTATTTT	CASSQTTGFADTQYF
-	TRBV7-6	TRBJ2-3	few	TGTGCCAGCAGCCCGCAGACAGGTACCCCTGGGCATACGCAGTATTTT	CASSPQTGTPGHTQYF
-	TRBV7-6	TRBJ1-4	once	TGTGCCAGCAGCATAGCCGCGGCAACTAATGAAAAACTGTTTTTT	CASSIAAATNEKLFF
-	TRBV15	TRBJ2-1	-	TGTGCCACCAGCATGGGCCAGGGCATGGGCAATGAGCAGTTCTTC	CATSMGQGMGNEQFF
TRBD2	TRBV19	TRBJ2-1	-	TGTGCCAGTAGTATTCAGCGGGGGGGTGAGCAGTTCTTC	CASSIQRGGEQFF
-	TRBV5-6	TRBJ1-3	-	TGTGCCAGCAGCTTGGCGGCTGGAAACACCATATATTTT	CASSLAAGNTIYF
TRBD1	TRBV11-2	TRBJ1-2	-	TGTGCCAGCAGACGTACCGGGACAGGGAATTATGGCTACACCTTC	CASRRTGTGNYGYTF
-	TRBV5-1	TRBJ1-1	-	TGCGCCAGCAGGCAACAGGGAAGCGGCACTGAAGCTTTCTTT	CASRQQGSGTEAFF
TRBD1	TRBV5-1	TRBJ1-6	-	TGCGCCAGCAGCTGGACAGGGGATCGGCCCCTCCACTTT	CASSWTGDRPLHF
-	TRBV6-5	TRBJ2-2	-	TGTGCCAGTGCTACTACAGGGACCGGGGAGCTGTTTTTT	CASATTGTGELFF
TRBD2	TRBV29-1	TRBJ2-3	-	TGCAGCGTTGAGAGCGGGGGAGTCATTTCTGGGGGGTTGCCCGGACTAACCACAGATACGCAGTATTTT	CSVESGGVISGGLPGLTTDTQYF
TRBD1	TRBV10-1	TRBJ2-2	-	TGCGCCAGCAGTGAAAGCTCGACAGGGGCCGGGGAGCTGTTTTTT	CASSESSTGAGELFF
TRBD1	TRBV28	TRBJ2-1	-	TGTGCCAGCATCTCAGGGGGCTATCGGTTCTACAATGAGCAGTTCTTC	CASISGGYRFYNEQFF
-	TRBV5-1	TRBJ2-3	-	TGCGCCAGCAGCTTGGCCCGCGGGGCGCCAGATACGCAGTATTTT	CASSLARGAPDTQYF
-	TRBV9	TRBJ2-3	-	TGTGCCAGCAGCGTACTTACAGATACGCAGTATTTT	CASSVLTDTQYF
-	TRBV3-1/TRBV3-2	TRBJ1-1	-	TGTGCCAGCAGCCAAGTTTCGACAAGTATGACTGAAGCTTTCTTT	CASSQVSTSMTEAFF
-	TRBV20-1	TRBJ2-1	-	TGCAGTGCTAGTCTTAGTGAGCAGTTCTTC	CSASLSEQFF
TRBD1	TRBV19	TRBJ1-6	few	TGTGCCAGTAGTACCGTTTCGACAGGGAGCGGTTCACCCCTCCACTTT	CASSTVSTGSGSPLHF
-	TRBV7-9	TRBJ2-3	few	TGTGCCAGCAGCTTAGGGCCGGGAAAGAGCACAGATACGCAGTATTTT	CASSLGPGKSTDTQYF
-	TRBV3-1/TRBV3-2	TRBJ2-2	-	TGTGCCAGCCGTTTTTTGACCGGGGAGCTGTTTTTT	CASRFLTGELFF
-	TRBV7-9	TRBJ2-1	-	TGTGCCAGCAGCATTCCCCTGGCGGATAATGAGCAGTTCTTC	CASSIPLADNEQFF
-	TRBV30	TRBJ1-2	-	TGTGCCTGGAGTAATATCCTCGGGGAGTTGGGTGGCTACACCTTC	CAWSNILGELGGYTF
-	TRBV7-2	TRBJ2-7	-	TGTGCCAGCAGCCCAACCGGGACAAGTTACGAGCAGTACTTC	CASSPTGTSYEQYF
-	TRBV6-5	TRBJ1-6	-	TGTGCCAGCACTAACGGACTGGGAACACCCCTCCACTTT	CASTNGLGTPLHF
-	TRBV3-1/TRBV3-2	TRBJ1-6	-	TGTGCCAGCAGCAAAACGACCACAGGGACCGGATCACCCCTCCACTTT	CASSKTTTGTGSPLHF
TRBD1	TRBV7-8	TRBJ2-1	-	TGTGCCAGCAGCTCCCAGCCGGGACAGGGAGCCAATGAGCAGTTCTTC	CASSSQPGQGANEQFF
-	TRBV3-1/TRBV3-2	TRBJ2-7	-	TGTGCCAGCAGCCAACTCTCGGGCGAGCAGTACTTC	CASSQLSGEQYF
-	TRBV7-2	TRBJ1-2	-	TGTGCCAGCAGCCCGACTCGGACAGCCTATGGCTACACCTTC	CASSPTRTAYGYTF
-	TRBV5-1	TRBJ2-7	-	TGCGCCAGCAGCTTTGGAGGGATGAACTACGAGCAGTACTTC	CASSFGGMNYEQYF
-	TRBV9	TRBJ1-2	-	TGTGCCAGCAGCGCCGTCTTGCGGGGGCCGAGTGGGAACTATGGCTACACCTTC	CASSAVLRGPSGNYGYTF
TRBD1	TRBV20-1	TRBJ1-5	-	TGCAGTGCTAGTTCTAACATGCAGGGGGCAGGCCAGCCCCAGCATTTT	CSASSNMQGAGQPQHF
-	TRBV7-9	TRBJ2-1	-	TGTGCCAGCAGCTTCAAGGGGGGGGACGACAATGAGCAGTTCTTC	CASSFKGGDDNEQFF